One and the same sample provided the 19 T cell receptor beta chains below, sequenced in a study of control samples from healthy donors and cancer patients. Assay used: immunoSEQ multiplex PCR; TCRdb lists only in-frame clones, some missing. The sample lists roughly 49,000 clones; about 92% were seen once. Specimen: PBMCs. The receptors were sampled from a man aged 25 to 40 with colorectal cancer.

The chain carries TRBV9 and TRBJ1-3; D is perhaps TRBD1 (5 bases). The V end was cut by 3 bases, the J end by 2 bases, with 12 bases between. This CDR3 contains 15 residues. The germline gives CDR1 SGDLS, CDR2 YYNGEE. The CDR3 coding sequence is TGTGCCAGCAGCGCCCGGGACGTCCCTGGAAACACCATATATTTT. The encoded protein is CASSARDVPGNTIYF.

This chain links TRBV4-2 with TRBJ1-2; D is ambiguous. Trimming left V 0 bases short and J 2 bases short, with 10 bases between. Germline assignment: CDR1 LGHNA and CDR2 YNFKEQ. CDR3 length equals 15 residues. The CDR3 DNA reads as TGTGCCAGCAGCCAAGATGGTTCGGAAAACTATGGCTACACCTTC. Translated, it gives CASSQDGSENYGYTF.

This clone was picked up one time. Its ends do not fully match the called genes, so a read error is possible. The CDR3 loop is CASNLGGQSGYTF. The CDR3 nucleotides read TGTGCCAGCAACTTAGGGGGGCAGAGTGGCTACACCTTC. The chain has TRBV7-2 and TRBJ1-2; possible D gene TRBD1, 6 bases. The CDR3 is made up of 13 amino acids. Per germline, CDR1 SGHTA and CDR2 FQGNSA.

In DNA, the CDR3 is TGTGCCAGCAGCGTCACGGACAGTAGCAATCAGCCCCAGCATTTT. This sequence encodes CASSVTDSSNQPQHF. This chain joins TRBV9 and TRBJ1-5, with D perhaps TRBD1 (6 bases). Trimming cost V 2 bases and J 0 bases, with 9 bases left between them. Germline CDR1 reads SGDLS; CDR2 reads YYNGEE. The CDR3 consists of 15 residues.

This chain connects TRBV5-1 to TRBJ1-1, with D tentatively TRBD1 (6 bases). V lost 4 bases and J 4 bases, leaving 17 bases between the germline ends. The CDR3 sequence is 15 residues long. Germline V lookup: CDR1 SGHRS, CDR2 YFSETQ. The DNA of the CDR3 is TGCGCCAGCAGCCGATTCGGGGGAGGGGGCACTGAAGCTTTCTTT. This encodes CASSRFGGGGTEAFF.

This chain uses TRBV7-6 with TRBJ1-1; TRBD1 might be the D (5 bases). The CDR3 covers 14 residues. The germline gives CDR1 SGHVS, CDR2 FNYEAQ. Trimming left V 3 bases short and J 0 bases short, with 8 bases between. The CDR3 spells CASSLTALNTEAFF. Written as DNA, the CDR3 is TGTGCCAGCAGCTTGACAGCCCTGAACACTGAAGCTTTCTTT.

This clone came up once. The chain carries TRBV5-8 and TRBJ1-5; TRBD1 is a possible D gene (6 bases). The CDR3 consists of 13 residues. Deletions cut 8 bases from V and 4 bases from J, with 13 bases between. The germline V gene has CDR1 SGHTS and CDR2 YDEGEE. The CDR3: CASTGSGNQPQHF. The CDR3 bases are TGTGCCAGTACAGGGTCCGGGAATCAGCCCCAGCATTTT.

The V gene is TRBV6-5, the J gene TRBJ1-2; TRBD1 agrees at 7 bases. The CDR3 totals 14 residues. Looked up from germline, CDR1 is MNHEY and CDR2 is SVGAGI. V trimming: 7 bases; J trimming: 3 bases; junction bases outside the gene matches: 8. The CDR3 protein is CASTKDRTDYGYTF. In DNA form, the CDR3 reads TGTGCCAGCACCAAGGACAGGACTGACTATGGCTACACCTTC.

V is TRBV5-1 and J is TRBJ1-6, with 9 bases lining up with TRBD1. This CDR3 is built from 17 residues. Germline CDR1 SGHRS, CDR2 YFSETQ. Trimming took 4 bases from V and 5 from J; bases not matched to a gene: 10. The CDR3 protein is CASSPRRDREDNSPLHF. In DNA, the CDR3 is TGCGCCAGCAGCCCCCGGAGGGACAGGGAGGATAATTCACCCCTCCACTTT.

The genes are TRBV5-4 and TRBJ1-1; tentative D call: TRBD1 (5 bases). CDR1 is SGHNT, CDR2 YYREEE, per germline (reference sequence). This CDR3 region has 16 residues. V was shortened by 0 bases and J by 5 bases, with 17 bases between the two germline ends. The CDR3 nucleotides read TGTGCCAGCAGCTTGGGGTGGGGGTTGGAAGGAACTGAAGCTTTCTTT. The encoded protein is CASSLGWGLEGTEAFF.

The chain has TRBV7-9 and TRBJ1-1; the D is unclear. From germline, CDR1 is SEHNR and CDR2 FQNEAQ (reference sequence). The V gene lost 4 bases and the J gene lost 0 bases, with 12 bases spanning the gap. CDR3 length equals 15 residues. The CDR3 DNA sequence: TGTGCCAGCAGCTCAGAAACAGTGTTGAACACTGAAGCTTTCTTT. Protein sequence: CASSSETVLNTEAFF.

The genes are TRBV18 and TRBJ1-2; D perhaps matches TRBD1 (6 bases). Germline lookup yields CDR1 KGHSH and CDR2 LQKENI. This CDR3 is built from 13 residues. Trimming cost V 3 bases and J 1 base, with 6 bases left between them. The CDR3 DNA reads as TGTGCCAGCTCACCGGACAGTAACTATGGCTACACCTTC. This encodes CASSPDSNYGYTF. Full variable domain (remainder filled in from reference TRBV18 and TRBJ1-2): NAGVMQNPRHLVRRRGQEARLRCSPMKGHSHVYWYRQLPEEGLKFMVYLQKENIIDESGMPKERFSAEFPKEGPSILRIQQVVRGDSAAYFCASSPDSNYGYTFGSGTRLTVV.

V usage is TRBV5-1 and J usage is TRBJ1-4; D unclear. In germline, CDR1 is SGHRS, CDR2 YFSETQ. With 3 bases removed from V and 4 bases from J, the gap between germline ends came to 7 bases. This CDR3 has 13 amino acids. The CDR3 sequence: CASSSGLNEKLFF. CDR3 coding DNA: TGCGCCAGCAGCTCCGGGCTTAATGAAAAACTGTTTTTT.

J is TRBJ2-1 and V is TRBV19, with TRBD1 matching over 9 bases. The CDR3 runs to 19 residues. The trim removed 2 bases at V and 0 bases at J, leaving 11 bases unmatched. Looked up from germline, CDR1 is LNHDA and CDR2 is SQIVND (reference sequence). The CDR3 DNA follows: TGTGCCAGTAGTATAAGAGGACAGGGGTCCTATAGCTCCTACAATGAGCAGTTCTTC. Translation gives CASSIRGQGSYSSYNEQFF.

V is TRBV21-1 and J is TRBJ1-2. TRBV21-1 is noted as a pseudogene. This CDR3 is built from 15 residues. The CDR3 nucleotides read TGTGCCAGCAGTCCCGCGGCAGATGCCTGGGATGGCTACACCTTC. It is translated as CASSPAADAWDGYTF.

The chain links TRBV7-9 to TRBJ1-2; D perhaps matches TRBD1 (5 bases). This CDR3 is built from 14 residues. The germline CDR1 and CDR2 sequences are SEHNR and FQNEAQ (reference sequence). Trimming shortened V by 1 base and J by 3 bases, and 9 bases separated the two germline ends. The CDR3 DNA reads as TGTGCCAGCAGCTTAGGGGGCTTGGACTATGGCTACACCTTC. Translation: CASSLGGLDYGYTF. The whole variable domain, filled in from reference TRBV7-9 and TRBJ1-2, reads DTGVSQNPRHKITKRGQNVTFRCDPISEHNRLYWYRQTLGQGPEFLTYFQNEAQLEKSRLLSDRFSAERPKGSFSTLEIQRTEQGDSAMYLCASSLGGLDYGYTFGSGTRLTVV.

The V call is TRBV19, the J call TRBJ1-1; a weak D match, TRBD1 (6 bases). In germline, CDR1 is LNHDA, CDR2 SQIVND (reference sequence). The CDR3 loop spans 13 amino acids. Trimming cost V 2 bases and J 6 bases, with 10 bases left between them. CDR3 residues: CASSISGQSEAFF. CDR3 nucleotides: TGTGCCAGTAGTATATCTGGACAGTCTGAAGCTTTCTTT. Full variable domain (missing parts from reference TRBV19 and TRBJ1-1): DGGITQSPKYLFRKEGQNVTLSCEQNLNHDAMYWYRQDPGQGLRLIYYSQIVNDFQKGDIAEGYSVSREKKESFPLTVTSAQKNPTAFYLCASSISGQSEAFFGQGTRLTVV.

This CDR3 reads CASSQGGQGRNQPQHF. The CDR3 nucleotides read TGTGCCAGCAGCCAAGGGGGACAGGGCCGCAATCAGCCCCAGCATTTT. The chain recombines TRBV3-1 (or the pseudogene TRBV3-2) with TRBJ1-5, with TRBD1 matching 9 bases. V lost 1 base to trimming and J lost 2 bases; unmatched junction nucleotides: 3. The CDR3 sequence is 16 residues long. CDR1 and CDR2 (germline): LGHDT, YNNKEL (reference sequence).

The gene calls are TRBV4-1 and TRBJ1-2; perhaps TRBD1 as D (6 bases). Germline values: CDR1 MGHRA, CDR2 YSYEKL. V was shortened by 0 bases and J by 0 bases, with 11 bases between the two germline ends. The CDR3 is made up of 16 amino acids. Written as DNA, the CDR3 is TGCGCCAGCAGCCAAGATCTGGACAGTTCTAACTATGGCTACACCTTC. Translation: CASSQDLDSSNYGYTF.